One sample yielded the 32 T cell receptor beta chains listed below, sequenced in a study of vaccination effects on CD4 cells after COVID-19. After expansion with viral peptide pools in the ViraFEST assay, antigen-specific CD4+ T cells were sequenced. Subsequent to a culture period of more than 9 days, CD4+ T cells were isolated. Of the BNT162b2 and mRNA-1273 vaccines, participants received two doses of one or the other. These receptors have no identified antigens. Libraries were prepared by immunoSEQ multiplex PCR; TCRdb keeps only in-frame clonotypes and omits some of them. Of nearly 30,000 clones listed, roughly 80% are singletons. The starting material was CD4+ T cells from PBMCs cultured with SARS-CoV-2 spike peptides, obtained after COVID-19 vaccination. The receptor set was obtained from a human donor who received a COVID-19 vaccine. Some clones in this sample may be carry-over from other donors' samples.

V and J are TRBV19 and TRBJ1-5; 8 positions agree with TRBD1. The CDR3 runs 18 residues. V was pared by 4 bases and J by 0 bases, with 11 bases of the junction left unmatched. Germline CDR1 LNHDA, CDR2 SQIVND (reference sequence). The CDR3 DNA follows: TGTGCCAGTAGTAGGGGACAGGAGCCAAATTATAGCAATCAGCCCCAGCATTTT. Encoded protein: CASSRGQEPNYSNQPQHF.

V is TRBV3-1 (or the pseudogene TRBV3-2) and J is TRBJ2-1; D is undetermined. The CDR3 runs to 12 residues. CDR1 LGHDT and CDR2 YNNKEL come from the germline V gene (reference sequence). Trimming removed 4 bases from V and 2 bases from J, with 3 bases in between. In DNA form, the CDR3 reads TGTGCCAGCAGCCTCCCCTACAATGAGCAGTTCTTC. Translated: CASSLPYNEQFF.

The rearrangement uses TRBV15 and TRBJ1-2, with a tentative D call TRBD1 (5 bases). CDR3 length: 18 amino acids. Germline CDR1 is LNHNV and CDR2 is YYDKDF (reference sequence). Trimming took off 5 bases at V and 4 bases at J, with 26 bases between the two ends. The CDR3 coding sequence is TGTGCCACCAGCGGAAAGACGGGACCGGATTTCAATTTCTATGGCTACACCTTC. It yields the protein CATSGKTGPDFNFYGYTF.

CDR3 region: CASSQPTGGRSKNIQYF. In nucleotides, the CDR3 is TGCGCCAGCAGCCAGCCGACAGGGGGTCGATCCAAAAACATTCAGTACTTC. The V gene is TRBV4-1, the J gene TRBJ2-4; 9 positions match TRBD1. V lost 3 bases and J lost 2; bases outside the gene matches: 8. There are 17 residues in the CDR3. CDR1 is MGHRA, CDR2 YSYEKL, per germline.

The chain's CDR3 is CASSRPDYGYTF. The CDR3 DNA reads as TGTGCCAGTAGCCGGCCAGACTATGGCTACACCTTC. The chain couples TRBV19 to TRBJ1-2; unclear D gene. Trimming stripped 6 bases from V and 3 bases from J, with 8 bases between. This CDR3 comprises 12 residues. Looked up from germline, CDR1 is LNHDA and CDR2 is SQIVND (reference sequence).

V usage is TRBV18 and J usage is TRBJ2-5; 9 positions agree with TRBD2. The J segment lost 4 bases and the V segment lost 6 bases, leaving 3 bases of the junction unmatched. CDR3 length: 13 amino acids. Germline CDR1 reads KGHSH; CDR2 reads LQKENI. CDR3 sequence: CASSPGLAETQYF. DNA of the CDR3: TGTGCCAGCTCGCCGGGACTAGCAGAGACCCAGTACTTC.

This clone came up once. The chain recombines TRBV4-1 with TRBJ2-7; D perhaps matches TRBD2 (5 bases). The CDR3 extends over 16 amino acids. Trimming stripped 0 bases from V and 2 bases from J, with 14 bases between. The germline CDR1 and CDR2 sequences are MGHRA and YSYEKL. DNA of the CDR3: TGCGCCAGCAGCCAAGAGCGGCCACGGCGGGCCTACGAGCAGTACGTC. As protein: CASSQERPRRAYEQYV.

V gene TRBV5-5 combines with J gene TRBJ1-2, with 8 bases identical to TRBD1. The CDR3 totals 15 residues. The germline gives CDR1 SGHKS, CDR2 YYEKEE (reference sequence). The V and J ends lost 4 bases and 4 bases, in that order; junction bases with no gene match: 9. CDR3 DNA sequence: TGTGCCAGCAGCCCAACAGGGGGTGGAGGCTATGGCTACACCTTC. Residues: CASSPTGGGGYGYTF.

This rearrangement joins TRBV11-2 to TRBJ2-2; D gene unclear. The germline CDR1 and CDR2 sequences are SGHAT and FQNNGV. Trimming stripped 6 bases from V and 1 base from J, with 9 bases between. CDR3 length: 14 amino acids. CDR3 in DNA: TGTGCCAGCAGACTCCGACAGAACACCGGGGAGCTGTTTTTT. This gives the protein CASRLRQNTGELFF.

This chain joins TRBV28 and TRBJ1-5, with D uncertain. The ends were cut back, 3 bases at V and 4 bases at J, with 7 bases in the middle. The CDR3 contains 13 residues. Germline loops: CDR1 MDHEN, CDR2 SYDVKM. CDR3 nucleotides: TGTGCCAGCAGTTTTCAGCGTAATCAGCCCCAGCATTTT. Its protein is CASSFQRNQPQHF.

The V and J genes are TRBV2 and TRBJ2-5; D is unresolved. The CDR3 has 13 residues. Trimming removed 2 bases from V and 5 bases from J, with 9 bases in between. Looked up from germline, CDR1 is SNHLY and CDR2 is FYNNEI. The CDR3 DNA sequence: TGTGCCAGCAGTGAATATAGGCAGGAGACCCAGTACTTC. The encoded protein is CASSEYRQETQYF.

The chain uses TRBV10-3 and TRBJ2-5; 10 bases agree with TRBD1. Germline V CDR1 and CDR2: ENHRY, SYGVKD. CDR3 length: 14 residues. Trimming removed 1 base from V and 5 bases from J; junction bases left unmatched: 1. The CDR3 is CAISELGQGETQYF. The CDR3 nucleotides are TGTGCCATCAGTGAGTTGGGACAGGGGGAGACCCAGTACTTC.

V is TRBV5-1 and J is TRBJ2-5; 9 positions match TRBD1. J gave up 4 bases and V 4 bases, and 8 bases lay outside the gene matches. The CDR3 is 15 amino acids. Germline CDR1 reads SGHRS; CDR2 reads YFSETQ. The CDR3 DNA sequence: TGCGCCAGCAGCCCCTGGACAGGGGATACAGAGACCCAGTACTTC. This translates into CASSPWTGDTETQYF.

This rearrangement joins TRBV24-1 to TRBJ1-1; the D gene is possibly TRBD1 (5 bases). The germline gives CDR1 KGHDR, CDR2 SFDVKD. Between the trimmed V and J ends, which lost 4 bases and 5 bases, there was a span of 10 bases. The CDR3 runs to 13 residues. The CDR3, as DNA: TGTGCCACCAGTGAGGGGGGGAGGACTGAAGCTTTCTTT. This sequence encodes CATSEGGRTEAFF.

This clone counts as medium-sized (0.01 to 0.1%). This chain connects TRBV5-1 to TRBJ2-1, with D tentatively TRBD1 (6 bases). The CDR3 runs to 14 residues. Germline V gene lookup returns CDR1 SGHRS and CDR2 YFSETQ. V was pared by 4 bases and J by 7 bases, with 15 bases between. The CDR3 spells CASSPEQGLNEQFF. CDR3 bases: TGCGCCAGCAGCCCAGAACAGGGTTTAAATGAGCAGTTCTTC.

This rearrangement joins TRBV6-2 or TRBV6-3 to TRBJ2-5, with 8 bases aligning to TRBD1. Trimming cost V 4 bases and J 5 bases; bases outside gene matches: 9. CDR1 is MNHEY, CDR2 SVGEGT, per germline. The CDR3 is 15 amino acids. In DNA form, the CDR3 reads TGTGCCAGCAGTTCGGGACAGGTCTCACGGGAGACCCAGTACTTC. Its translation: CASSSGQVSRETQYF.

This clone appeared a single time. The chain recombines TRBV6-2 or TRBV6-3 with TRBJ1-5; 7 nucleotides match TRBD1. Germline CDR1 is MNHEY and CDR2 is SVGEGT. V dropped 0 bases and J dropped 5; count of bases not matched to a gene: 7. This CDR3 region has 16 residues. The CDR3 nucleotides are TGTGCCAGCAGTTACTCGTCCGTACAGGGGTATCAGCCCCAGCATTTT. Protein: CASSYSSVQGYQPQHF.

This clone was detected only once. The rearrangement links TRBV3-1 (or the pseudogene TRBV3-2) to TRBJ1-5; 7 nucleotides line up with TRBD1. Germline V gene lookup returns CDR1 LGHDT and CDR2 YNNKEL (reference sequence). The junction had 5 bases not matched to a gene; V was cut back by 8 bases and J by 4 bases. The CDR3 extends over 13 amino acids. In DNA form, the CDR3 reads TGTGCCAGCGCGACAGGGAGGAATCAGCCCCAGCATTTT. It is translated as CASATGRNQPQHF.

The CDR3 reads CSVEHVPGGETQYF. CDR3 bases: TGCAGCGTTGAACACGTACCCGGGGGGGAGACCCAGTACTTC. The J gene is TRBJ2-5, the V gene TRBV29-1, with 7 positions matching TRBD2. With 2 bases clipped from V and 5 bases from J, the junction kept 8 bases outside the gene matches. CDR3 size: 14 residues. CDR1 is SQVTM, CDR2 ANQGSEA, per germline.

The V call is TRBV7-6, the J call TRBJ2-2, with D maybe TRBD2 (6 bases). V lost 3 bases and J lost 7, with 21 bases in between. Germline V lookup: CDR1 SGHVS, CDR2 FNYEAQ. The CDR3 is 17 amino acids. Here the CDR3 reads CASSFPGPSRRDGELFF. Written as DNA, the CDR3 is TGTGCCAGCAGCTTCCCGGGACCGTCCCGGAGGGACGGGGAGCTGTTTTTT. Supplemented by reference TRBV7-6 and TRBJ2-2, the full variable domain reads GAGVSQSPRYKVTKRGQDVALRCDPISGHVSLYWYRQALGQGPEFLTYFNYEAQQDKSGLPNDRFSAERPEGSISTLTIQRTEQRDSAMYRCASSFPGPSRRDGELFFGEGSRLTVL.

The chain employs TRBV10-3 and TRBJ1-5; 7 nucleotides align to TRBD1. Germline V lookup: CDR1 ENHRY, CDR2 SYGVKD. Trimming cost V 6 bases and J 8 bases; bases outside gene matches: 4. The CDR3 is 12 amino acids. The CDR3 DNA sequence: TGTGCCATCAGGGAAACAGGGGAGCCCCAGCATTTT. Protein sequence: CAIRETGEPQHF.

V usage is TRBV7-2 and J usage is TRBJ1-3; D is unresolved. The V end was cut by 5 bases, the J end by 0 bases, with 11 bases between. Germline V CDR1 and CDR2: SGHTA, FQGNSA. The CDR3 runs 15 residues. CDR3 loop: CASSQTPLSGNTIYF. The CDR3 DNA sequence: TGTGCCAGCAGCCAGACACCACTCTCTGGAAACACCATATATTTT.

In its sample, this clone was seen a few times. The chain links TRBV3-1 (or the pseudogene TRBV3-2) to TRBJ1-1, with D unresolved. CDR3 length: 12 amino acids. Germline CDR1 LGHDT, CDR2 YNNKEL (reference sequence). Trimming stripped 4 bases from V and 5 bases from J, with 8 bases between. This chain's CDR3 is CASSRRGTEAFF. Here the CDR3 DNA reads TGTGCCAGCAGCCGGCGAGGGACTGAAGCTTTCTTT.

The chain recombines TRBV7-2 with TRBJ2-3; the D is unclear. The CDR3 runs 14 residues. V was pared by 0 bases and J by 2 bases, with 6 bases between. Germline CDR1 SGHTA, CDR2 FQGNSA. CDR3 in DNA: TGTGCCAGCAGCTTAGCGAGGATCACAGATACGCAGTATTTT. Its translation is CASSLARITDTQYF.

This chain joins TRBV6-1 and TRBJ1-2; D remains unclear. The germline V gene encodes CDR1 MNHNS and CDR2 SASEGT. The V gene lost 0 bases and the J gene lost 0 bases, with 5 bases spanning the gap. The CDR3 consists of 14 residues. CDR3 nucleotide sequence: TGTGCCAGCAGTGAAGCACCGTCTAACTATGGCTACACCTTC. Protein: CASSEAPSNYGYTF.

V is TRBV6-5 and J is TRBJ1-2; 7 bases align to TRBD1. The CDR3 runs to 13 residues. Germline V gene lookup returns CDR1 MNHEY and CDR2 SVGAGI. V dropped 4 bases and J dropped 5; count of bases not matched to a gene: 4. The CDR3, as DNA: TGTGCCAGCAGTTCGGGGACAGTTTATGGCTACACCTTC. Its translation: CASSSGTVYGYTF.

The chain links TRBV6-1 to TRBJ2-3; weak D call: TRBD2 (6 bases). V was shortened by 3 bases and J by 5 bases, with 15 bases between the two germline ends. This CDR3 is 15 amino acids long. Looked up from germline, CDR1 is MNHNS and CDR2 is SASEGT. CDR3 amino acids: CASSDQWQGGDTQYF. The DNA for the CDR3 is TGTGCCAGCAGTGATCAGTGGCAGGGAGGAGATACGCAGTATTTT.

The rearrangement joins TRBV30 to TRBJ1-2; D not certain. Trimming stripped 1 base from V and 5 bases from J, with 11 bases between. This CDR3 is 13 amino acids long. Germline CDR1 is GTSNPN and CDR2 is SVGIG (reference sequence). The CDR3 reads CAWSARDLYGYTF. For the CDR3, the DNA is TGTGCCTGGAGTGCCCGGGATCTGTATGGCTACACCTTC. Drawing the rest from reference TRBV30 and TRBJ1-2, the complete variable domain is SQTIHQWPATLVQPVGSPLSLECTVEGTSNPNLYWYRQAAGRGLQLLFYSVGIGQISSEVPQNLSASRPQDRQFILSSKKLLLSDSGFYLCAWSARDLYGYTFGSGTRLTVV.

The chain joins TRBV2 to TRBJ1-1; D ambiguous. The ends were cut back, 1 base at V and 5 bases at J, with 11 bases in the middle. CDR3 length: 14 residues. Germline V gene sequence: CDR1 SNHLY, CDR2 FYNNEI. CDR3 region: CASSEEGGWTEAFF. The CDR3 DNA follows: TGTGCCAGCAGTGAAGAGGGAGGGTGGACTGAAGCTTTCTTT.

The sample holds a few counts of this clone. The CDR3 region is CASTPGLGVDTQYF. The DNA for the CDR3 is TGTGCCAGCACCCCGGGACTAGGTGTAGATACGCAGTATTTT. The chain couples TRBV2 to TRBJ2-3; TRBD2 aligns across 8 bases. This CDR3 is built from 14 residues. Germline V lookup: CDR1 SNHLY, CDR2 FYNNEI. Trimming took 7 bases from V and 5 from J; bases not matched to a gene: 8.

The chain is built from TRBV5-1 and TRBJ2-2; perhaps D is TRBD1 or TRBD2 (5 bases each). CDR1 and CDR2 (germline): SGHRS, YFSETQ. The V end was cut by 4 bases, the J end by 5 bases, with 12 bases between. CDR3 length equals 14 residues. CDR3 DNA: TGCGCCAGCAGCATGGGTGAGGGGACCGGGGAGCTGTTTTTT. Translation: CASSMGEGTGELFF.

The chain links TRBV5-4 to TRBJ2-3, with a possible D match to TRBD1 (5 bases). CDR1 and CDR2 (germline): SGHNT, YYREEE (reference sequence). V was clipped by 4 bases and J by 0 bases, with 12 bases between them. The CDR3 covers 15 residues. CDR3 sequence: CASSKDTTSTDTQYF. CDR3 nucleotide sequence: TGTGCCAGCAGCAAGGACACGACGAGCACAGATACGCAGTATTTT.